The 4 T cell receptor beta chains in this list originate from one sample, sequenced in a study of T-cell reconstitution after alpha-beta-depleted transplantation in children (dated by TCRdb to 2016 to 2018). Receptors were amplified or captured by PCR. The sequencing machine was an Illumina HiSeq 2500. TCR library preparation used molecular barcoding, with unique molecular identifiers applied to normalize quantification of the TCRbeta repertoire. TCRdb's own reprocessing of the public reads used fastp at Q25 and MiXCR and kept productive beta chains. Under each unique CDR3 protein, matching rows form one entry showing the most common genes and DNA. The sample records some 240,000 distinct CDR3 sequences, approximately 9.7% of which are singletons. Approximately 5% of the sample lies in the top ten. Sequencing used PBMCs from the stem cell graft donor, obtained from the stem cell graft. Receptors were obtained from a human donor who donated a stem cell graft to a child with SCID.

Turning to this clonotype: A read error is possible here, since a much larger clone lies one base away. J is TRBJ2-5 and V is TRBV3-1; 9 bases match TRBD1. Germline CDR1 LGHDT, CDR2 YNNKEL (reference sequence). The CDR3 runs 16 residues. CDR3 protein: CASSQRTGAPQETQSF. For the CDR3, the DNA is TGTGCCAGCAGCCAAAGGACAGGGGCGCCTCAAGAGACCCAGTCCTTC.

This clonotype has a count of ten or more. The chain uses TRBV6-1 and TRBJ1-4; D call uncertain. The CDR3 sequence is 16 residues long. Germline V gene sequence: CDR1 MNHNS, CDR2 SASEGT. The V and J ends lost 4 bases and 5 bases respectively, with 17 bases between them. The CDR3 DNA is TGTGCCAGCAGTGGGACTTCGGACGGGTCGAATGAAAAACTGTTTTTT. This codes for CASSGTSDGSNEKLFF.

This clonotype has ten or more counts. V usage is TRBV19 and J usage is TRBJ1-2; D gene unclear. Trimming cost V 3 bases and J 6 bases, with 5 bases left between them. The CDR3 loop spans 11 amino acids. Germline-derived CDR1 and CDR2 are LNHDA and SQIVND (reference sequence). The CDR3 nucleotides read TGTGCCAGTAGTATTGGTGATGGCTACACCTTC. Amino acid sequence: CASSIGDGYTF.

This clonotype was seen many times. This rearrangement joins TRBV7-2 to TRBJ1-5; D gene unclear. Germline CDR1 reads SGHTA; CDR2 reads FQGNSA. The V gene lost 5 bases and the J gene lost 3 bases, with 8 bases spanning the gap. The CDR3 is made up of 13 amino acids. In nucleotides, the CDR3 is TGTGCCAGCAGCCCCCGCGTCAATCAGCCCCAGCATTTT. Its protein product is CASSPRVNQPQHF.